This TCR beta chain is drawn from a study of CD8+CD57+ T cells in acquired aplastic anemia. Study-level background: The average for DNA from sorted CD4+ and CD8+ cells was roughly 3 ug.

Those patients picked for sequencing had displayed CD8+CD57+ cell expansion on flow cytometry. Using genomic DNA as the template, TCR beta VDJ and CDR3 profiling was carried out. TCRdb itself ran the reads through MiXCR, one entry per CDR3 protein. The sample includes 170,000 or so distinct CDR3 sequences, 40% to 60% of them seen just once. The TCR sequence derives from a human donor with aplastic anemia. The specimen sequenced was sorted CD4+, CD8+, or CD8+CD57+ T cells (not recorded which) from PBMCs.

CDR3 sequence reads: CATSDFRGSGTDTQYF. Written as DNA, the CDR3 is TGTGCCACCAGTGACTTCAGGGGTTCGGGCACAGATACGCAGTATTTT. The V call is TRBV24-1, the J call TRBJ2-3, with D perhaps matching TRBD1 (6 bases). Trimming pared 4 bases from V and 1 base from J, leaving 14 bases between. Germline V CDR1 and CDR2: KGHDR, SFDVKD. This CDR3 contains 16 residues.